This T cell receptor (beta chain) was sequenced during a study of CD8 T cells in ankylosing spondylitis. TCRdb processed the 5' RACE reads anew with MiXCR; each CDR3 protein has one entry. The sample has 30,000 to 45,000 distinct CDR3 sequences, more than 15% seen once. The V gene lost 2 bases and the J gene lost 1 base, with 8 bases spanning the gap. The length of the CDR3 is 15 residues. The rearrangement joins TRBV12-3 or TRBV12-4 to TRBJ1-4; D uncertain. This clonotype was obtained from a male donor with ankylosing spondylitis or in good health (not recorded which). Sequencing input: blood. The CDR3 here is CASSLSGRTNEKLFF. CDR3 sequence (DNA): TGTGCCAGCAGTTTATCAGGACGAACTAATGAAAAACTGTTTTTT.